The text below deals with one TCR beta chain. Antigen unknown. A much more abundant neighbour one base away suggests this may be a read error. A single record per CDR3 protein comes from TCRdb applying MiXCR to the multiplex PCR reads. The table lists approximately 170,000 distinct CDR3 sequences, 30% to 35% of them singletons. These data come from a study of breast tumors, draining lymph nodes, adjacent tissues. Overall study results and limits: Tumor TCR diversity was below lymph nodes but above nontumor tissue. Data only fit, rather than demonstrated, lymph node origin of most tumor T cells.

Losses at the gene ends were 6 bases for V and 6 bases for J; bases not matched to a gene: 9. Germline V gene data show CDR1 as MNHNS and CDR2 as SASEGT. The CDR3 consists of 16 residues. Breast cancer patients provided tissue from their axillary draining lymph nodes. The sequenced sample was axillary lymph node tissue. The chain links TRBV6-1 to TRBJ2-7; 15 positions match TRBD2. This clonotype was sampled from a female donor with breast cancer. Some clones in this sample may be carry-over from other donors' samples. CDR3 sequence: CASSPGLAGGPSEQYF. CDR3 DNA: TGTGCCAGCAGCCCCGGACTAGCGGGAGGGCCCTCCGAGCAGTACTTC.